Listed below are T cell receptor beta chains from one sample, sequenced in a study of cytomegalovirus exposure and HLA in healthy donors. The method was immunoSEQ multiplex PCR; TCRdb's version includes in-frame clones alone and lacks a portion of them. This table has 200,000 or so clones, roughly 84% appearing once. Sequencing used PBMCs. The source is a girl less than two years old in good health and CMV-seronegative. CDR3s include the opening cysteine and the closing phenylalanine or tryptophan. D genes are given only for firm matches. For some rows the clone size is stated as once, few or many, or as a class when expanded; others skip it.

TRBV6-6	11	TRBJ2-3	-	-	TGTGCCAGCAGTTCCAGGGATACGCAGTATTTT	CASSSRDTQYF
TRBV6-1	13	TRBJ1-1	-	-	TGTGCCAGCAGTGCCGTCGCCAAACAGGGAGCTTTCTTT	CASSAVAKQGAFF
TRBV30	14	TRBJ1-6	TRBD1	-	TGTGCCTGGATGGACGGGACAGGGCGTCGAAACCTCCACTTT	CAWMDGTGRRNLHF
TRBV5-1	15	TRBJ2-4	TRBD1	-	TGCGCCAGCAGCTTGGGGGACAGGGAGAAGGACATTCAGTACTTC	CASSLGDREKDIQYF
TRBV2	14	TRBJ1-5	TRBD1	-	TGTGCCAGCAGTCCCGGGACAGGGGGTCAGCCCCAGCATTTT	CASSPGTGGQPQHF
TRBV7-6	14	TRBJ2-3	-	-	TGTGCCAGCAGCCAAACCCCGGACAAGTACCGCCAGTATTTT	CASSQTPDKYRQYF
TRBV7-9	14	TRBJ2-7	TRBD1	-	TGTGCCAGCAGCACGGTCCGGGACAGGGAGGAGCAGTACTTC	CASSTVRDREEQYF
TRBV5-1	18	TRBJ2-6	-	-	TGCGCCAGCAGCTTTGAAGGTCGGGTTCTCTCTGGGGCCAACGTCCTGACTTTC	CASSFEGRVLSGANVLTF
TRBV9	18	TRBJ1-1	-	-	TGTGCCAGCAGCGTAGCCAGCGGACGGGGAGGCTGGAACACTGAAGCTTTCTTT	CASSVASGRGGWNTEAFF
TRBV9	13	TRBJ1-2	-	-	TGTGCCAGCAGCGTAAACCCCGGGGAGGGCTACACCTTC	CASSVNPGEGYTF
TRBV9	17	TRBJ2-1	TRBD2	-	TGTGCCAGCAGCCCTGGACTAGCGGGAACCTCCTACAATGAGCAGTTCTTC	CASSPGLAGTSYNEQFF
TRBV7-9	15	TRBJ1-1	TRBD1	-	TGTGCCAGCAGCCTGTGGACAGGGGCGAACACTGAAGCTTTCTTT	CASSLWTGANTEAFF
TRBV4-3	15	TRBJ2-4	-	-	TGCGCCAGCAGCCAAGATTGGTCACCATTGGCCATTCAGTACTTC	CASSQDWSPLAIQYF
TRBV7-2	15	TRBJ2-7	-	once	TGTGCCAGCAGCTTAGTTCTAGTAGGATCCTACGAGCAGTACTTC	CASSLVLVGSYEQYF
TRBV7-9	17	TRBJ1-4	TRBD1	-	TGTGCCAGCAGCTTAGCAGACAGGGGGCTTATTTTTGAAAAACTGTTTTTT	CASSLADRGLIFEKLFF
TRBV4-2	18	TRBJ2-1	TRBD2	-	TGTGCCAGCAGCCGGGGACTAGCGGGAGGTCCCATCTACAATGAGCAGTTCTTC	CASSRGLAGGPIYNEQFF
TRBV7-2	15	TRBJ2-7	-	-	TGTGCCAGCAGCTTAGAAACGGGAGTGGGCTACGAGCAGTACTTC	CASSLETGVGYEQYF
TRBV30	14	TRBJ2-3	TRBD2	-	TGTGCCTGGATCCCCCGGGGGGGGTCAGATACGCAGTATTTT	CAWIPRGGSDTQYF
TRBV6-1	13	TRBJ2-7	-	-	TGTGCCAGCACCCCCCTTCCTACTTACGAGCAGTACTTC	CASTPLPTYEQYF
TRBV2	14	TRBJ2-1	TRBD2	-	TGTGCCAGCAGGTCGGGGACTAGGTGGCATGAGCAGTTCTTC	CASRSGTRWHEQFF
TRBV5-1	14	TRBJ2-2	TRBD2	-	TGCGCCAGCAGCTTGTGGGAGGGGACCGGGGAGCTGTTTTTT	CASSLWEGTGELFF
TRBV6-5	15	TRBJ2-3	TRBD1	-	TGTGCCAGCAGATGGGACAGGGACAACACAGATACGCAGTATTTT	CASRWDRDNTDTQYF
TRBV4-1	17	TRBJ2-3	-	-	TGCGCCAGCAGCCAAGATTGGGTTAGCGGAAGCACAGATACGCAGTATTTT	CASSQDWVSGSTDTQYF
TRBV5-1	15	TRBJ2-1	TRBD2	-	TGCGCCAGCACCTCCGGGACTAGCGGGTTAAATGAGCAGTTCTTC	CASTSGTSGLNEQFF
TRBV30	13	TRBJ2-7	-	-	TGTGCCTGGAACCAGGGGACCTCCTACGAGCAGTACTTC	CAWNQGTSYEQYF
TRBV9	15	TRBJ2-7	TRBD2	-	TGTGCCAGCAGCGTGGGACTAGCGGGCACCTACGAGCAGTACTTC	CASSVGLAGTYEQYF
TRBV30	14	TRBJ1-5	-	few	TGTGCCTGGAGTAAGTGGACAGATAATCAGCCCCAGCATTTT	CAWSKWTDNQPQHF
TRBV27	16	TRBJ1-4	-	-	TGTGCCAGCAGCCGGTACATCGGGACTTCGGGAGAAAAACTGTTTTTT	CASSRYIGTSGEKLFF
TRBV7-9	14	TRBJ1-2	TRBD1	-	TGTGCCAGCAGCTTGTCCACAGGGGTGGAAGGCTACACCTTC	CASSLSTGVEGYTF
TRBV5-1	17	TRBJ2-1	TRBD2	-	TGCGCCAGCAGCTTGCTTGCCGCGGGACTAGCGGGCTATGAGCAGTTCTTC	CASSLLAAGLAGYEQFF
TRBV18	16	TRBJ2-7	-	-	TGTGCCAGCTCACCACCAGAGGCGGGGCACTTCAACGAGCAGTACTTC	CASSPPEAGHFNEQYF
TRBV9	15	TRBJ2-1	-	-	TGTGCCAGCAGCGTAGGGTTAGTTTCCCACAATGAGCAGTTCTTC	CASSVGLVSHNEQFF
TRBV10-3	15	TRBJ2-1	-	-	TGTGCCATCAGTGACACGGGGGGCGCCTACAATGAGCAGTTCTTC	CAISDTGGAYNEQFF
TRBV7-2	13	TRBJ2-1	TRBD1	-	TGTGCCAGCAGCTCGACAGGGGGCAATGAGCAGTTCTTC	CASSSTGGNEQFF
TRBV6-5	12	TRBJ1-1	TRBD1	-	TGTGCCAGCGGGACAGTGAACACTGAAGCTTTCTTT	CASGTVNTEAFF
TRBV7-3	13	TRBJ2-2	-	-	TGTGCCAGCAGCTTAAATAGAGCGGGGGAGCTGTTTTTT	CASSLNRAGELFF
TRBV12-5	11	TRBJ2-7	-	-	TGTGCTAGTGGTCCCCGCTACGAGCAGTACTTC	CASGPRYEQYF
TRBV2	17	TRBJ1-3	-	-	TGTGCCAGCAGTGAAAGTAAGGGGTTCCCCTCTGGAAACACCATATATTTT	CASSESKGFPSGNTIYF